One and the same sample provided the 10 T cell receptor beta chains below, sequenced in a study of early T cells in non-severe SARS-CoV-2 infection. TCRdb fed the 5' RACE reads into MiXCR, producing one record per CDR3 protein. This table holds tens of thousands of distinct CDR3 sequences, about 7.7% found once. The sample consisted of whole blood, taken at baseline. The receptors come from an adult who was a healthcare worker with PCR-confirmed SARS-CoV-2 infection or an uninfected control (not recorded which).

The table lists this clonotype with many counts. The chain employs TRBV30 and TRBJ2-5; D remains ambiguous. There are 15 residues in the CDR3. Germline CDR1 is GTSNPN and CDR2 is SVGIG (reference sequence). V lost 4 bases and J lost 2, with 17 bases in between. The CDR3 region is CAWTSRRRAQETQYF. DNA for the CDR3: TGTGCCTGGACCTCCCGACGACGGGCACAAGAGACCCAGTACTTC.

This clonotype was seen many times. The CDR3 loop is CSVLGGLYQETQYF. The CDR3 coding sequence is TGCAGTGTTTTAGGGGGCTTGTACCAAGAGACCCAGTACTTC. This chain uses TRBV20-1 with TRBJ2-5, with TRBD1 matching 7 bases. Germline V lookup: CDR1 DFQATT, CDR2 SNEGSKA (reference sequence). The CDR3 sequence is 14 residues long. Losses at the gene ends were 7 bases for V and 0 bases for J; bases not matched to a gene: 8.

At least ten counts were recorded for this clonotype. The chain combines TRBV7-6 with TRBJ2-7, with 10 bases matching TRBD1. V shed 3 bases, J shed 2 bases, and the junction held 7 bases outside the gene matches. Germline loops: CDR1 SGHVS, CDR2 FNYEAQ. The CDR3 is 16 amino acids. The chain's CDR3 is CASSLAQTGGPYEQYF. The CDR3 coding sequence is TGTGCCAGCAGCTTGGCTCAGACAGGGGGCCCCTACGAGCAGTACTTC.

This clonotype was picked up a small number of times. This CDR3 is CASSFSRGQNQYEQYF. Here the CDR3 DNA reads TGTGCCAGCAGCTTCTCGCGGGGACAGAATCAATACGAGCAGTACTTC. The rearrangement links TRBV11-2 to TRBJ2-7; maybe TRBD1 (7 bases). Trimming stripped 3 bases from V and 4 bases from J, with 19 bases between. The CDR3 extends over 16 amino acids. CDR1 and CDR2 from the germline V gene are SGHAT and FQNNGV.

This clonotype was recorded a few times. This sequence joins TRBV14 and TRBJ2-3; D is possibly TRBD2 (5 bases). This CDR3 has 15 residues. Trimming shortened V by 3 bases and J by 1 base, and 11 bases separated the two germline ends. Germline V CDR1 and CDR2: SGHDN, FVKESK. The CDR3 loop is CASSHPGFRTDTQYF. The CDR3 DNA follows: TGTGCCAGCAGCCATCCGGGATTTCGCACAGATACGCAGTATTTT.

This clonotype occurred a few times. The chain combines TRBV11-2 with TRBJ2-5; possible D gene TRBD2, 6 bases. V dropped 1 base and J dropped 5 bases, with 11 bases sitting between them. The CDR3 contains 14 residues. Germline values: CDR1 SGHAT, CDR2 FQNNGV. The CDR3 coding sequence is TGTGCCAGCAGCTTAGGGCTAGCGCGGGAGACCCAGTACTTC. It codes for CASSLGLARETQYF.

This clonotype was recorded many times. This chain uses TRBV6-2 or TRBV6-3 with TRBJ1-1; 8 bases line up with TRBD1. In germline, CDR1 is MNHEY, CDR2 SVGEGT. This CDR3 comprises 14 residues. Germline trimming cut 4 bases from V and 4 bases from J; bases unmatched to any gene: 5. CDR3 sequence: CASSSYRGATEAFF. CDR3 nucleotides: TGTGCCAGCAGTTCCTACAGGGGGGCCACTGAAGCTTTCTTT.

To note about this clonotype: A much larger clone differs by one base, so this may be a read error. This is likely a read error, given that the CDR3 carries no conserved phenylalanine or tryptophan at its end. The gene calls are TRBV6-6 and TRBJ1-1; the match to TRBD1 covers 9 bases. The CDR3 sequence is 17 residues long. In germline, CDR1 is MNHNY, CDR2 SVGAGI (reference sequence). J lost 4 bases, V lost 2 bases, and 11 bases had no gene match. CDR3 DNA sequence: TGTGCCAGCAGTTACCACCCGGGACAGGGAAAGACCACTGAAGCTTTCCTT. This sequence encodes CASSYHPGQGKTTEAFL.

This clonotype was counted ten times or more. The chain uses TRBV5-8 and TRBJ2-3; D remains unclear. V shed 5 bases and J shed 3 bases, with 7 bases lying between them. Germline CDR1 SGHTS, CDR2 YDEGEE. The CDR3 runs to 12 residues. The CDR3 bases are TGTGCCAGCAGTCCTACAACAGATACGCAGTATTTT. Translated, it gives CASSPTTDTQYF.

J is TRBJ2-1 and V is TRBV7-9; 12 bases agree with TRBD2. CDR1 is SEHNR, CDR2 FQNEAQ, per germline (reference sequence). This CDR3 has 17 amino acids. V lost 4 bases, J lost 7 bases, and 11 bases stayed unmatched. The CDR3 is CASSYPKLAGGWNEQFF. CDR3 in DNA: TGTGCCAGCAGCTACCCGAAGCTAGCGGGAGGGTGGAATGAGCAGTTCTTC.